The source of this TCR beta chain is a study of early T cells in non-severe SARS-CoV-2 infection. The study, taken as a whole, reports: The VDJdb matching leaned toward anti-spike CD8 responses and overlooked private and CD4 specificities.

Germline V gene lookup returns CDR1 KGHSH and CDR2 LQKENI. V was cut by 5 bases and J by 1 base, with 10 bases left in between. This CDR3 has 14 amino acids. About this clonotype itself: Its antigen remains unknown.

TCRdb reprocessed the 5' RACE reads via MiXCR and lists one record per CDR3 protein. The data show more than 85,000 distinct CDR3 sequences, around 13% seen once. V usage is TRBV18 and J usage is TRBJ2-3; possibly TRBD2 for D (6 bases). Sequences were derived from whole blood, sampled at baseline. The receptor's source is an adult who was a healthcare worker with PCR-confirmed SARS-CoV-2 infection or an uninfected control (not recorded which). In nucleotides, the CDR3 is TGTGCCAGCTCAGCTCTAGCGCGCACAGATACGCAGTATTTT. Translating gives CASSALARTDTQYF.